This T cell receptor (beta chain) was sequenced in a study of cytomegalovirus exposure and HLA in healthy donors. The PCR employed 60 Vbeta primers together with 13 Jbeta primers. The assay was immunoSEQ multiplex PCR, and TCRdb's table has in-frame clones only and misses some. This sample's clone table lists over 100,000 clones. CDR1 and CDR2 from the germline V gene are WSHSY and SAAADI. V was pared by 3 bases and J by 1 base, with 1 base of the junction left unmatched. The CDR3 extends over 15 amino acids. The receptor was derived from a man aged 30 to 45 in good health and CMV-seronegative. Input material: PBMCs. V usage is TRBV10-2 and J usage is TRBJ1-5, with 9 bases matching TRBD1. CDR3 coding DNA: TGCGCCAGCAGTGAACAGGGGGCGAGCAATCAGCCCCAGCATTTT. Protein sequence: CASSEQGASNQPQHF.